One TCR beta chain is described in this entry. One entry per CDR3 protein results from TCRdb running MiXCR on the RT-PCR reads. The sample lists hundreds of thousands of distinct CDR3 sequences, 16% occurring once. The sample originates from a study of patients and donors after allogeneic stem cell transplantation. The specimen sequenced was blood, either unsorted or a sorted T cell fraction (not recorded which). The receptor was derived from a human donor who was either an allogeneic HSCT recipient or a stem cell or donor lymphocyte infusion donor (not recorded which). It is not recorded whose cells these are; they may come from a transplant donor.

The CDR3 spells CASSEALRGARETQYF. DNA of the CDR3: TGTGCCAGCAGTGAAGCGCTTCGGGGGGCTAGGGAGACCCAGTACTTC. This chain links TRBV6-1 with TRBJ2-5; possibly TRBD2 for D (7 bases). CDR1 and CDR2 from the germline V gene are MNHNS and SASEGT. Trimming took 0 bases from V and 5 from J, leaving 16 bases between them. This CDR3 has 16 amino acids.